One T cell receptor (beta chain) is described in this entry. As the CDR3 is not closed by the conserved phenylalanine or tryptophan, this likely results from a read error. The sample belongs to a study of tumor-infiltrating lymphocytes in glioblastoma multiforme. V gave up 7 bases and J gave up 5 bases, with 16 bases separating them. This CDR3 is built from 14 residues. Germline loops: CDR1 SGHNT, CDR2 YENEEA. TCR beta libraries were built from RNA through three nested multiplex PCR rounds using modified ARM-PCR. A single record per CDR3 protein comes from TCRdb applying MiXCR to the multiplex PCR reads. This table has around 15,000 distinct CDR3 sequences, roughly 73% appearing once.

This TCR was recovered from a male donor with glioblastoma. Source material: brain tumor tissue. The J gene is TRBJ2-3, the V gene TRBV11-3; D unresolved. CDR3 bases: TGTGCCAGCAACTTTGAGAGTCACATAGATACGCAGTATTCT. It encodes CASNFESHIDTQYS.